This T cell receptor (beta chain) stems from a study of OX40 agonist ivuxolimab in advanced cancers. The overall study: Eligibility rules accepted prior anti-PD-1, anti-PD-L1 or anti-CTLA-4 therapy, and around 38% had some.

The assay was immunoSEQ multiplex PCR, and TCRdb's table has in-frame clones only and misses some. The sample lists tens of thousands of clones; around 80% were seen once. Material: CD4+ or CD8+ T cells sorted from blood, obtained in a trial of the OX40 agonist ivuxolimab. The sequence was collected from an adult with an advanced solid tumor such as melanoma, head and neck, liver or kidney cancer.

CDR3 amino acids: CASSLLGGNSYEQYF. The DNA of the CDR3 is TGTGCCAGCAGCCTATTGGGAGGGAACTCCTACGAGCAGTACTTC. The chain links TRBV14 to TRBJ2-7; TRBD2 aligns across 7 bases. The CDR3 consists of 15 residues. The V and J ends lost 4 bases and 0 bases, in that order; junction bases with no gene match: 6. Looked up from germline, CDR1 is SGHDN and CDR2 is FVKESK.